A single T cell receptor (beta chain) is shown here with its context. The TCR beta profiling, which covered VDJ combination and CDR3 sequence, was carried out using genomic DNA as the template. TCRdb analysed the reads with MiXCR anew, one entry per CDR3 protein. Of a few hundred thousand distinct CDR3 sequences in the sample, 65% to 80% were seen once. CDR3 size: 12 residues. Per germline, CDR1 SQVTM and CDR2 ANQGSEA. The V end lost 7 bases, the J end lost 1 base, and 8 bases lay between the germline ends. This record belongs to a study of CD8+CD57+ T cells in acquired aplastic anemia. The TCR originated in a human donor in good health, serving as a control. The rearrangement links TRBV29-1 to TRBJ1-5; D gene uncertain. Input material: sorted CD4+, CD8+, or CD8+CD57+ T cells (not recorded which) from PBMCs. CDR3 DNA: TGCAGCGCCGGGGAAAGCAATCAGCCCCAGCATTTT. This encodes CSAGESNQPQHF.